This T cell receptor beta chain was recorded in a study of T cells in Graves' hyperthyroidism and ophthalmopathy. Disease duration was under 3 months in the ophthalmopathy patients, who also had a Clinical Activity Score of at least 3 and a NOSPECS grade of at least 4. Amplified TCR beta CDR3 regions came from RNA transcripts. A set of HTBI primers served as the primers for a first-round RT-PCR of the TCR CDR3. MiXCR, applied by TCRdb to the multiplex PCR reads, yields one record per CDR3 protein. The data show around 500,000 distinct CDR3 sequences, 16% seen once. This clonotype was counted many times. The germline gives CDR1 MNHNS, CDR2 SASEGT. This CDR3 contains 15 residues. V was clipped by 8 bases and J by 7 bases, with 21 bases between them.

The gene calls are TRBV6-1 and TRBJ2-1, with D perhaps being TRBD1 or TRBD2 (5 bases each). The source of this sequence is a woman in her thirties with Graves' ophthalmopathy. The sequenced sample was blood. CDR3 loop: CASAAGVSWGNEQFF. The CDR3, as DNA: TGTGCCAGCGCAGCCGGGGTTTCGTGGGGGAATGAGCAGTTCTTC.